This T cell receptor (beta chain) was captured in a study of T cell responses to AZD1222 COVID-19 vaccine. Study results and caveats: Within unmutated variant regions lay the reported targets of nearly half of spike-specific TCRs. Researchers took repertoire samples only after the peak T cell response had come.

Notes on this clone: Antigen unknown.

Profiled with immunoSEQ multiplex PCR; TCRdb holds only in-frame clones, not every one. The sample has around 84,000 clones, roughly 86% seen once. The V gene's germline CDR1 is LGHDT and CDR2 YNNKEL (reference sequence). Deletions cut 7 bases from V and 5 bases from J, with 8 bases between. This CDR3 has 12 residues. The V and J genes are TRBV3-1 (or the pseudogene TRBV3-2) and TRBJ1-4; D may be TRBD1 (5 bases). The material sequenced was peripheral blood, taken on day 0 of AZD1222 vaccination. This receptor was identified in an adult in good health. The CDR3 is CASKTDNEKLFF. In DNA, the CDR3 is TGTGCCAGCAAGACAGACAATGAAAAACTGTTTTTT.